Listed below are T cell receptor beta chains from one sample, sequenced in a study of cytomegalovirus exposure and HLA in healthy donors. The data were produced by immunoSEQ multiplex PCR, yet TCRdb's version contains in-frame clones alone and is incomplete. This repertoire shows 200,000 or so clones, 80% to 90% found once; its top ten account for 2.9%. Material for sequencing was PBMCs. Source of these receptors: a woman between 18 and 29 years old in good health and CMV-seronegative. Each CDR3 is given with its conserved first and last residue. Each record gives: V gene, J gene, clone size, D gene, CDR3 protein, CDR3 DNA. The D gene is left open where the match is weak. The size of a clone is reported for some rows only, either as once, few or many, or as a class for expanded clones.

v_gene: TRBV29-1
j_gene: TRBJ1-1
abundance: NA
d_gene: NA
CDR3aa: CSAQNTEAFF
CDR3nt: TGCAGCGCCCAGAACACTGAAGCTTTCTTT

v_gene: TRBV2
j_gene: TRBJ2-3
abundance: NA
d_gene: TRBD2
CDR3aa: CASRKLAGAGDTQYF
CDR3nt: TGTGCCAGCAGAAAACTAGCGGGAGCTGGGGATACGCAGTATTTT

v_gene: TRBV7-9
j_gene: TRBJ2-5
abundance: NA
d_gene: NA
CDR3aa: CASSLVSERAQETQYF
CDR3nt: TGTGCCAGCAGCTTAGTTTCTGAGCGGGCCCAAGAGACCCAGTACTTC

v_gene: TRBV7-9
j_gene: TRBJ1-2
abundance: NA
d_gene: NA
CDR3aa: CASSFSGIDGYTF
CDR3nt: TGTGCCAGCAGCTTCTCAGGGATCGATGGCTACACCTTC

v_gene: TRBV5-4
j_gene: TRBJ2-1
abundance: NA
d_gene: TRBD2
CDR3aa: CASSSRTSGTYNEQFF
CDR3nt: TGTGCCAGCAGCTCCCGGACTAGCGGGACCTACAATGAGCAGTTCTTC

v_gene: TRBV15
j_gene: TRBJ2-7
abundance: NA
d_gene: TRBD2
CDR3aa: CATSSPSQREGDEQYF
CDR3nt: TGTGCCACCAGCAGCCCTTCCCAGCGGGAGGGCGACGAGCAGTACTTC

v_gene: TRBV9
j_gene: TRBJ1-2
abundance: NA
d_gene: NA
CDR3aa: CASSVGSGAEGYGYTF
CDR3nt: TGTGCCAGCAGCGTAGGTTCAGGGGCGGAAGGTTATGGCTACACCTTC

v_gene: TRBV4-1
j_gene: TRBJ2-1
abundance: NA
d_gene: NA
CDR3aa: CASSPPGLKGYNEQFF
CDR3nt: TGCGCCAGCAGCCCCCCGGGACTCAAGGGCTACAATGAGCAGTTCTTC

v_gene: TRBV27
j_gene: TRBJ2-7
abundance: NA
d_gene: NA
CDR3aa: CASSFGTPSYEQYF
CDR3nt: TGTGCCAGCAGTTTCGGGACACCCTCCTACGAGCAGTACTTC

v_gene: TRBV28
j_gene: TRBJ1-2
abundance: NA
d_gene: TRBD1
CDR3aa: CATRWGQEVRGYTF
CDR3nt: TGTGCCACGCGTTGGGGACAGGAGGTCCGTGGCTACACCTTC

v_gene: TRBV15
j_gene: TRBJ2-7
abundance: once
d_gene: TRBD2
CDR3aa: CATSREGGRWYEQYF
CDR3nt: TGTGCCACCAGCAGAGAAGGCGGGAGGTGGTACGAGCAGTACTTC

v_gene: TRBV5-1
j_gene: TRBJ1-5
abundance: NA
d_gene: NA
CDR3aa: CASSLDGVINQPQHF
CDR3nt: TGCGCCAGCAGCTTGGACGGGGTGATCAATCAGCCCCAGCATTTT

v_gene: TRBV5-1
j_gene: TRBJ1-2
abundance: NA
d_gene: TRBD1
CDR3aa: CASSTGAQIYGYTF
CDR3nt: TGCGCCAGCAGCACAGGGGCGCAGATCTATGGCTACACCTTC

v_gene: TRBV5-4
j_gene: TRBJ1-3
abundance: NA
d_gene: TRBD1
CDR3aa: CASSYGTVGGGDTIYF
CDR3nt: TGTGCCAGCAGCTATGGGACAGTCGGCGGCGGTGACACCATATATTTT

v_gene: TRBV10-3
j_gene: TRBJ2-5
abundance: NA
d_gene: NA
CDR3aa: CAIKGVGEETQYF
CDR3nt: TGTGCCATCAAGGGGGTGGGGGAGGAGACCCAGTACTTC

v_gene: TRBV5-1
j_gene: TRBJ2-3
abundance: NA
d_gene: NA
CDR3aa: CASTWRDTQYF
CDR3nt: TGCGCCAGCACCTGGCGGGATACGCAGTATTTT

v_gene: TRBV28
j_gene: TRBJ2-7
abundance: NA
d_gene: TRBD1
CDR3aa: CASSSPGQGAYEQYF
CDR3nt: TGTGCCAGCAGCTCTCCGGGACAGGGTGCTTACGAGCAGTACTTC

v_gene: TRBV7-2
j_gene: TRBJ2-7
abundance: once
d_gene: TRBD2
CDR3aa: CASSVRASGRRYEQYF
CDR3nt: TGTGCCAGCTCCGTGAGGGCTAGCGGGAGGCGCTACGAGCAGTACTTC

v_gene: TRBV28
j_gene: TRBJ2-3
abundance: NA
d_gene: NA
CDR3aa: CASSPWDTSTDTQYF
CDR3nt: TGTGCCAGCAGTCCCTGGGACACCAGCACAGATACGCAGTATTTT

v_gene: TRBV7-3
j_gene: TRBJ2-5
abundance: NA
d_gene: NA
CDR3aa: CASSLAAKETQYF
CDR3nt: TGTGCCAGCAGCTTAGCGGCTAAAGAGACCCAGTACTTC

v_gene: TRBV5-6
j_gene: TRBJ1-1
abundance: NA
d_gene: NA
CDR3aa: CASSRIPGTKTEAFF
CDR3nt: TGTGCCAGCAGCCGAATTCCGGGAACCAAAACCGAAGCTTTCTTT

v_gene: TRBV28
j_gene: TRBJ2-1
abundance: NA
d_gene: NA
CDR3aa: CASSPYREINEQFF
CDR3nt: TGTGCCAGCAGTCCATACCGGGAGATCAATGAGCAGTTCTTC

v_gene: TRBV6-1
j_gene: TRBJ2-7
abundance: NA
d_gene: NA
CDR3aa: CASNLLETQAYEQYF
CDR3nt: TGTGCCAGCAATCTCCTAGAGACGCAAGCCTACGAGCAGTACTTC

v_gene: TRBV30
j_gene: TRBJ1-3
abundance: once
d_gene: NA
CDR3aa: CAWMARIVAGNTIYF
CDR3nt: TGTGCCTGGATGGCGAGGATTGTCGCTGGAAACACCATATATTTT

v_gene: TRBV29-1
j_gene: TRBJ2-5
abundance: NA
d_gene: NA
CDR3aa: CSVDLVFEYQETQYF
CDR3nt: TGCAGCGTTGATCTTGTTTTCGAGTACCAAGAGACCCAGTACTTC

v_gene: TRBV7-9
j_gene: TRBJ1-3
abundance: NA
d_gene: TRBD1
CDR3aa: CASSLSGRDRGLSGNTIYF
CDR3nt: TGTGCCAGCAGCTTATCGGGTCGGGACAGGGGGTTATCTGGAAACACCATATATTTT

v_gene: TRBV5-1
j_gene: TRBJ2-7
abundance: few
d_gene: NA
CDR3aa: CASSFTHRDYEQYF
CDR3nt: TGCGCCAGCAGCTTTACGCACCGCGACTACGAGCAGTACTTC

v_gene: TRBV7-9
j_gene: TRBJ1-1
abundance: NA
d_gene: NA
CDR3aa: CASSTHRQNTEAFF
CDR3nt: TGTGCCAGCAGCACGCATCGACAGAACACTGAAGCTTTCTTT

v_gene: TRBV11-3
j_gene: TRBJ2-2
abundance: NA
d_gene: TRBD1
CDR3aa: CASSITGAGELFF
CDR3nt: TGTGCCAGCAGCATTACAGGGGCCGGGGAGCTGTTTTTT

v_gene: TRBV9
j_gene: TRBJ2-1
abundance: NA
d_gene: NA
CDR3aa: CASSVGTASYNEQFF
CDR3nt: TGTGCCAGCAGCGTAGGTACTGCCTCCTACAATGAGCAGTTCTTC

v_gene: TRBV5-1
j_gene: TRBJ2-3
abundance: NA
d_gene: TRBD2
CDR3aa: CASSLAGGPPDTQYF
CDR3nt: TGCGCCAGCAGCTTGGCGGGAGGGCCTCCAGATACGCAGTATTTT

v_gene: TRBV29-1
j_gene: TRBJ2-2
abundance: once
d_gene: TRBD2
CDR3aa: CSAGGGPAGELFF
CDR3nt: TGCAGCGCCGGCGGGGGGCCGGCCGGGGAGCTGTTTTTT

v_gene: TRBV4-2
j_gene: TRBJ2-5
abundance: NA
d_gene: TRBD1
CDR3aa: CASSTSMDRDRETQYF
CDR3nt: TGTGCCAGCAGTACATCTATGGACAGGGATCGAGAGACCCAGTACTTC

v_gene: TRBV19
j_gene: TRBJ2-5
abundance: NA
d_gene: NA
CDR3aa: CASSTQGGGETQYF
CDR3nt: TGTGCCAGTAGCACCCAGGGGGGAGGAGAGACCCAGTACTTC

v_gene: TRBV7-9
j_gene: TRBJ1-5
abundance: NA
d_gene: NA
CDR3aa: CASSLYADQPQHF
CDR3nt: TGTGCCAGCAGCTTATACGCGGATCAGCCCCAGCATTTT

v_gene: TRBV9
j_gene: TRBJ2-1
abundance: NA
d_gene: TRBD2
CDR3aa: CASSVGLAGGLSSYNEQFF
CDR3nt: TGTGCCAGCAGCGTAGGCCTAGCGGGAGGTCTAAGCTCCTACAATGAGCAGTTCTTC

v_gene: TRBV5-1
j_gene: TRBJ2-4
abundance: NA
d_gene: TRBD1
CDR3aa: CASSLGGTETIQYF
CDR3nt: TGCGCCAGCAGCTTGGGGGGGACAGAAACCATTCAGTACTTC

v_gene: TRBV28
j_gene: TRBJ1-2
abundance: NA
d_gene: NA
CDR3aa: CASSLGGGGAANYGYTF
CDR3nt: TGTGCCAGCAGCCTCGGGGGTGGGGGGGCGGCGAACTATGGCTACACCTTC

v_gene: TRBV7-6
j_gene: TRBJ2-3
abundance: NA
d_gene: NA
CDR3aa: CASSLPGEDTQYF
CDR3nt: TGTGCCAGCAGCTTACCCGGGGAAGATACGCAGTATTTT

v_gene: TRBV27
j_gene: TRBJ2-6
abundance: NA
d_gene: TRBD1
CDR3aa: CASSKQGAHGANVLTF
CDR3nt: TGTGCCAGCAGCAAACAGGGGGCACATGGGGCCAACGTCCTGACTTTC

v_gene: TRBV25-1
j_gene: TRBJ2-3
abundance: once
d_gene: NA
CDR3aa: CASSDRQADTQYF
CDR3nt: TGTGCCAGCAGTGACCGACAGGCAGATACGCAGTATTTT

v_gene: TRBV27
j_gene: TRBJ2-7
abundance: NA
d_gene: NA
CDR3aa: CASRTELQGNEQYF
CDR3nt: TGTGCCAGCAGGACGGAGCTCCAGGGGAACGAGCAGTACTTC

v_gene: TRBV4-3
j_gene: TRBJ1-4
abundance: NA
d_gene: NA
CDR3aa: CASSQGHRDEKLFF
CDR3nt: TGCGCCAGCAGCCAAGGTCACAGGGACGAAAAACTGTTTTTT

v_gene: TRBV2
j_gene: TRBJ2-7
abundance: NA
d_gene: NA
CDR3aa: CASRAGRDYEQYF
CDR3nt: TGTGCCAGCAGGGCGGGTCGGGATTACGAGCAGTACTTC

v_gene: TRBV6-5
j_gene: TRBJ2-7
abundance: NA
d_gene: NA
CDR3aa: CASSYSSIAATYEQYF
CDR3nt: TGTGCCAGCAGTTACTCGTCAATAGCGGCGACCTACGAGCAGTACTTC

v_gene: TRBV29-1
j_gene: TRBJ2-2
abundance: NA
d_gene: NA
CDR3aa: CSGVGDTGELFF
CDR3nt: TGCAGCGGGGTCGGGGACACCGGGGAGCTGTTTTTT

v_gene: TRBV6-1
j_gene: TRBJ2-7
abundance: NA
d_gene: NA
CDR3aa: CASSGGALSYEQYF
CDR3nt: TGTGCCAGCAGTGGGGGCGCGCTCTCCTACGAGCAGTACTTC

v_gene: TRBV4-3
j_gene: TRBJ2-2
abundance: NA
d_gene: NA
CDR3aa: CASSQDLSGAANTGELFF
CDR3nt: TGCGCCAGCAGCCAAGATCTGAGCGGAGCGGCGAACACCGGGGAGCTGTTTTTT

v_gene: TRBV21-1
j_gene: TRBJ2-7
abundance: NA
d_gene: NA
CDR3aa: CASSNPGTGGHEQYF
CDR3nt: TGTGCCAGCAGCAACCCCGGGACAGGGGGACACGAGCAGTACTTC

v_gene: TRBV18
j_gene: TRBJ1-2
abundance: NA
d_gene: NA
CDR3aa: CASSRRQPRGYTF
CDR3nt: TGTGCCAGCTCACGGAGACAGCCTCGCGGCTACACCTTC

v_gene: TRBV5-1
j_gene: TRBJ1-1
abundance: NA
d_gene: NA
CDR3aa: CASSLVQGYTEAFF
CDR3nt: TGCGCCAGCAGCTTGGTTCAGGGATACACTGAAGCTTTCTTT

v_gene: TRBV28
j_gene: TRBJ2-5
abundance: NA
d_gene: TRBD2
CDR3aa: CASSHGTSGSMETQYF
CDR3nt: TGTGCCAGCAGTCACGGGACTAGCGGGAGTATGGAGACCCAGTACTTC

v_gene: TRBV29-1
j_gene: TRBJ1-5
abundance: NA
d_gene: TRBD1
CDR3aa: CSVTGGEGQPQHF
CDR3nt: TGCAGCGTGACAGGGGGCGAGGGTCAGCCCCAGCATTTT

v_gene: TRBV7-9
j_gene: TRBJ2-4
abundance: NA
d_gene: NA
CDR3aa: CASSLTGSLKNIQYF
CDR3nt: TGTGCCAGCAGCTTGACAGGCTCCCTTAAAAACATTCAGTACTTC

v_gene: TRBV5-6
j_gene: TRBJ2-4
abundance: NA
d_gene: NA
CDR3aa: CASRSMGRGKNIQYF
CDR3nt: TGTGCCAGCAGGTCGATGGGGAGAGGCAAAAACATTCAGTACTTC

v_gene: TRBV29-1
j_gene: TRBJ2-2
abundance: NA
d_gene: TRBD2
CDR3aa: CSVKSSGGELFF
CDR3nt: TGCAGCGTTAAGTCTAGCGGAGGGGAGCTGTTTTTT

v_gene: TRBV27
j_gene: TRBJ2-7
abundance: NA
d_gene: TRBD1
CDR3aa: CASSPGTVPYEQYF
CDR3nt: TGTGCCAGCAGTCCCGGGACAGTCCCCTACGAGCAGTACTTC